This is a list of T cell receptor beta chains from one sample in a study of T cells in Graves' hyperthyroidism and ophthalmopathy. TCRdb analysed the multiplex PCR reads with MiXCR anew, one entry per CDR3 protein. In the table there are fewer than 550,000 distinct CDR3 sequences, about 15% of which are singletons. The material sequenced was blood. Receptors were obtained from a woman aged 18-29 years with Graves' hyperthyroidism. Both conserved end residues are part of each CDR3. Each record gives: J gene, V gene, D gene, CDR3 protein. The D gene is left open where the match is weak.

>TRBJ2-3|TRBV20-1|TRBD2
CSARVRLAGGPVHTDTQYF
>TRBJ1-1|TRBV20-1|NA
CSARGRAEEAFF
>TRBJ1-2|TRBV20-1|TRBD1
CSAFTGTGIFYGYTF
>TRBJ1-5|TRBV6-1|NA
CASSRSSNQPQHF
>TRBJ1-6|TRBV20-1|TRBD1
CSARDQRTGNSPLHF
>TRBJ1-3|TRBV4-1|NA
CASSQGDTYSGNTIYF
>TRBJ2-1|TRBV5-1|NA
CASSLKGLRGQFF
>TRBJ2-1|TRBV7-8|TRBD2
CASSLIGAGEGEQFF
>TRBJ2-4|TRBV7-9|NA
CASSLVGGGGAKNIQYF
>TRBJ2-7|TRBV7-9|NA
CASIGDRTNYEQYF
>TRBJ2-7|TRBV20-1|NA
CSARSPSGVDEQYF
>TRBJ1-6|TRBV6-1|NA
CASSGIPREGSPLHF
>TRBJ2-1|TRBV13|TRBD2
CASSSGRRSGEQFF
>TRBJ2-6|TRBV9|NA
CASSVDLRWGANVLTF
>TRBJ2-6|TRBV5-1|NA
CASSLGGWAGANVLTF
>TRBJ2-7|TRBV5-1|TRBD2
CASSILAGVSYEQYF
>TRBJ1-1|TRBV4-2|NA
CASSQDPGAITEAFF
>TRBJ2-3|TRBV7-3|NA
CASSPGRGGTDTQYF
>TRBJ1-1|TRBV18|NA
CASSPPNFGAVGPFF
>TRBJ2-7|TRBV20-1|NA
CSARPGHQSEQYF
>TRBJ2-7|TRBV14|NA
CASSHPGTIPQGAQYF
>TRBJ2-7|TRBV18|NA
CASSSPLGPNYEQYF
>TRBJ2-7|TRBV2|TRBD2
CASSERRLADTYEQYF
>TRBJ1-1|TRBV4-3|NA
CASSHRGEAFF
>TRBJ1-1|TRBV11-1|NA
CASSPRAGTNTEAFF
>TRBJ1-4|TRBV11-1|NA
CASNGGDPNEKLFF
>TRBJ1-3|TRBV12-3/TRBV12-4|NA
CASSYLGASGNTIYF
>TRBJ2-7|TRBV18|NA
CASSPQGPGGDEQYF
>TRBJ1-5|TRBV20-1|NA
CSARTEPNQPQHF
>TRBJ2-6|TRBV5-1|NA
CASSFVESSGANVLTF
>TRBJ1-2|TRBV12-3/TRBV12-4|TRBD1
CASSSTGTGPKGTPNYGYTF
>TRBJ2-3|TRBV27|NA
CASSLSRPTDTQYF
>TRBJ1-2|TRBV2|NA
CASRLDGNSGYTF
>TRBJ2-3|TRBV18|TRBD1
CASSQGQGASSTDTRYF
>TRBJ2-7|TRBV18|TRBD1
CASSLKPGQGKYEQYF
>TRBJ1-6|TRBV7-6|NA
CASSLAIPGPLHF
>TRBJ1-5|TRBV27|TRBD1
CASSPRQGMGNQPQHF
>TRBJ2-7|TRBV5-1|TRBD2
CASSLAGGRAGEQYF
>TRBJ2-3|TRBV11-2|NA
CASSFSLGDTQYF
>TRBJ1-1|TRBV9|NA
CASSVRGNTEAFF
>TRBJ2-2|TRBV20-1|TRBD1
CSAIPRDRGDTGELFF
>TRBJ2-3|TRBV7-2|TRBD2
CASSPGTSGGATDTQYF
>TRBJ1-5|TRBV29-1|NA
CRSPPQGGNQPQHF
>TRBJ2-7|TRBV5-1|TRBD1
CASSSRTGGFGEQYF
>TRBJ2-5|TRBV5-5|NA
CASSFFQGRGETQYF
>TRBJ2-2|TRBV6-1|TRBD2
CASSPPGTSVFGNTGELFF
>TRBJ2-2|TRBV6-1|TRBD2
CASSITSGRALTGELFF
>TRBJ2-7|TRBV6-2/TRBV6-3|NA
CASSYYYLRGDEQYF
>TRBJ1-5|TRBV20-1|TRBD1
CSARDDREYQPQHF
>TRBJ1-2|TRBV10-1|TRBD1
CASSDEGALGYTF
>TRBJ1-4|TRBV12-3/TRBV12-4|NA
CASSLGGLNEKLFF
>TRBJ2-7|TRBV29-1|NA
CSVEDGNYEQYF
>TRBJ2-7|TRBV27|TRBD2
CASSLGGSSEQYF
>TRBJ2-5|TRBV6-1|NA
CASRNGFGTQYF
>TRBJ2-7|TRBV14|NA
CASSPYRSYEQYF
>TRBJ1-1|TRBV7-2|NA
CASSFGTDLPRTEAFF
>TRBJ1-2|TRBV11-2|NA
CASSLDSAALDGYTF